The 31 T cell receptor beta chains below come from one sample, sequenced in a study of breast tumors, draining lymph nodes, adjacent tissues. Axillary draining lymph nodes of breast cancer patients supplied the node samples. MiXCR, run by TCRdb on the multiplex PCR reads, gives a single entry per CDR3 protein. This sample has some 120,000 distinct CDR3 sequences, with roughly 21% found just once. The sample was axillary lymph node tissue. Source of these receptors: a female donor with breast cancer. Some clones in this sample may be carry-over from other donors' samples.

Notes on this clonotype: At one of its ends the junction is not consistent with the germline gene, which may arise from a read error. This chain joins TRBV11-3 and TRBJ2-6; 7 bases align to TRBD2. Germline CDR1 and CDR2: SGHNT and YENEEA. The CDR3 runs to 16 residues. CDR3 DNA: TGTGCCAGCAGCCTGAGGGAGGGGTCTGGGGCCAACGTCCCGACTTTC. It specifies CASSLREGSGANVPTF.

This clonotype showed up many times. The chain is built from TRBV30 and TRBJ2-7, with D perhaps being TRBD1 or TRBD2 (5 bases each). The CDR3 contains 13 residues. Trimming removed 5 bases at V and 0 bases at J, with 11 bases between. CDR1 and CDR2 (germline): GTSNPN, SVGIG (reference sequence). DNA for the CDR3: TGTGCCTGGCATCGAGGGGCCTCCTACGAGCAGTACTTC. This codes for CAWHRGASYEQYF.

This clonotype was counted at least ten times. An end of the junction does not agree with germline; a read error may underlie this. This chain joins TRBV7-7 and TRBJ2-3; D is possibly TRBD2 (5 bases). Germline values: CDR1 SSHAT, CDR2 FNYEAQ (reference sequence). CDR3 length: 16 residues. CDR3 residues: CASSSELAGGTDTQYF. CDR3 nucleotides: TGTGCTAGCAGCTCCGAACTGGCGGGCGGGACAGATACGCAGTATTTT. The entire variable domain, with the rest obtained from reference TRBV7-7 and TRBJ2-3, is as follows: GAGVSQSPRYKVTKRGQDVTLRCDPISSHATLYWYQQALGQGPEFLTYFNYEAQPDKSGLPSDRFSAERPEGSISTLTIQRTEQRDSAMYRCASSSELAGGTDTQYFGPGTRLTVL.

Ten or more counts support this clonotype. The V gene is TRBV20-1, the J gene TRBJ1-5; D might be TRBD1 (5 bases). CDR3 size: 14 residues. CDR1 and CDR2 from the germline V gene are DFQATT and SNEGSKA (reference sequence). V was trimmed by 2 bases and J by 7 bases, leaving 15 bases between them. This chain's CDR3 is CSARIDRPNQPQHF. The CDR3 bases are TGCAGTGCTAGAATTGACAGACCCAACCAGCCCCAGCATTTT.

Worth noting for this clonotype: A much larger clone differs by one base, so this may be a read error. V gene TRBV28 combines with J gene TRBJ2-7; either TRBD1 or TRBD2 may supply D (5 bases each). This CDR3 contains 14 residues. The germline gives CDR1 MDHEN, CDR2 SYDVKM. The DNA for the CDR3 is TGTGTCAGCAGCTCGTGGGACCAACTCTACGAGCAGTACTTC. This translates into CVSSSWDQLYEQYF. Combining the CDR3 with reference TRBV28 and TRBJ2-7 gives the whole variable domain DVKVTQSSRYLVKRTGEKVFLECVQDMDHENMFWYRQDPGLGLRLIYFSYDVKMKEKGDIPEGYSVSREKKERFSLILESASTNQTSMYLCVSSSWDQLYEQYFGPGTRLTVT.

This clonotype was seen a few times. The V gene is TRBV5-4, the J gene TRBJ2-1; no firm D call. V was trimmed by 2 bases and J by 6 bases, leaving 9 bases between them. From germline, CDR1 is SGHNT and CDR2 YYREEE (reference sequence). This CDR3 has 13 residues. The CDR3 is CASSFSGFNEQFF. The CDR3 DNA reads as TGTGCCAGCAGCTTTTCTGGGTTCAATGAGCAGTTCTTC.

This clonotype was seen repeatedly, ten times or more. This chain links TRBV6-1 with TRBJ2-1; a weak D match, TRBD1 (6 bases). V was trimmed by 5 bases and J by 8 bases, leaving 16 bases between them. The CDR3 has 14 amino acids. The V gene's germline CDR1 is MNHNS and CDR2 SASEGT. The DNA for the CDR3 is TGTGCCAGCAGTAAAACAGGGACCATCTATGAGCAGTTCTTC. It codes for CASSKTGTIYEQFF.

This clonotype was seen ten or more times. V and J are TRBV3-1 and TRBJ2-7; 7 bases align to TRBD2. V lost 1 base and J lost 5; bases outside the gene matches: 5. The CDR3 has 14 amino acids. CDR1 is LGHDT and CDR2 is YNNKEL in the germline V gene (reference sequence). The CDR3 nucleotides are TGTGCCAGCAGCCAAGTAGCGGGCCTTAACGAGCAGTACTTC. The encoded protein is CASSQVAGLNEQYF.

This clonotype was seen a handful of times. This chain uses TRBV20-1 with TRBJ2-2; no definite D call. Trimming removed 0 bases from V and 9 bases from J, with 5 bases in between. The length of the CDR3 is 11 residues. CDR1 DFQATT and CDR2 SNEGSKA come from the germline V gene (reference sequence). The CDR3 loop is CSARDRRELFF. Written as DNA, the CDR3 is TGCAGTGCTAGAGATCGACGGGAGCTGTTTTTT.

As regards this clonotype: Just one base apart from a much larger clone, this may be a read error. This chain connects TRBV9 to TRBJ2-1; TRBD2 is a possible D gene (6 bases). This CDR3 contains 15 residues. Germline CDR1 and CDR2: SGDLS and YYNGEE. CDR3 amino acids: CASSVDDGRGDERFF. CDR3 nucleotides: TGTGCCAGCAGCGTAGATGACGGGAGAGGGGATGAGCGGTTCTTC.

To note about this clonotype: One base away lies a much larger clone, so this may be a sequencing read error. V and J are TRBV5-1 and TRBJ1-6; D is undetermined. The CDR3 consists of 13 residues. The germline V gene has CDR1 SGHRS and CDR2 YFSETQ. This CDR3 reads CASSADYNLPLHF. The CDR3 coding sequence is TGCGCCAGCAGCGCGGACTATAATTTACCCCTCCACTTT.

The sample holds a few counts of this clonotype. The chain employs TRBV6-1 and TRBJ2-3; 8 bases align to TRBD2. V was clipped by 3 bases and J by 4 bases; unmatched bases: 6. The germline V gene encodes CDR1 MNHNS and CDR2 SASEGT. The CDR3 runs to 15 residues. CDR3 region: CASSDIAGLSDTQYF. The CDR3 DNA is TGTGCCAGCAGTGACATAGCGGGGCTTTCAGATACGCAGTATTTT.

This clonotype was counted at least ten times. V gene TRBV20-1 combines with J gene TRBJ2-3; 7 nucleotides align to TRBD2. The CDR3 loop spans 19 amino acids. CDR1 and CDR2 (germline): DFQATT, SNEGSKA (reference sequence). The ends lost 0 bases at V and 0 bases at J; junction bases unmatched: 15. The CDR3 region is CSARDCLCTSGVSTDTQYF. In DNA, the CDR3 is TGCAGTGCTAGAGATTGTCTGTGTACAAGCGGGGTTAGCACAGATACGCAGTATTTT.

The chain joins TRBV3-1 to TRBJ2-1, with 9 bases lining up with TRBD1. With V trimmed by 1 base and J by 6 bases, 7 bases remained unmatched. The length of the CDR3 is 16 residues. Germline CDR1 is LGHDT and CDR2 is YNNKEL (reference sequence). In DNA form, the CDR3 reads TGTGCCAGCAGCCAAGGAGCACAGGGGGCATTCAATGAGCAGTTCTTC. This encodes CASSQGAQGAFNEQFF.

The sample holds many counts of this clonotype. V gene TRBV20-1 combines with J gene TRBJ2-7; TRBD1 agrees at 9 bases. V shed 1 base and J 2 bases; nucleotides not matched to a gene: 3. In germline, CDR1 is DFQATT, CDR2 SNEGSKA (reference sequence). CDR3 size: 14 residues. In DNA form, the CDR3 reads TGCAGTGCTAGAGCGGGACAGGGTCCCTACGAGCAGTACTTC. This translates into CSARAGQGPYEQYF.

The table lists this clonotype with many counts. The chain uses TRBV7-2 and TRBJ1-6; D unclear. The CDR3 extends over 12 amino acids. The V gene's germline CDR1 is SGHTA and CDR2 FQGNSA. V shed 1 base and J shed 9 bases, with 4 bases lying between them. CDR3 in amino acids: CASSLDGSPLHF. CDR3 DNA: TGTGCCAGCAGCTTAGATGGTTCACCCCTCCACTTT.

This clonotype was counted ten times or more. V usage is TRBV5-8 and J usage is TRBJ2-7; D perhaps matches TRBD2 (5 bases). Germline CDR1 and CDR2: SGHTS and YDEGEE. The CDR3 length is 15 residues. Deletions cut 1 base from V and 2 bases from J, with 13 bases between. In DNA form, the CDR3 reads TGTGCCAGCAGCTTGCTACACCGGGGTCCCTACGAGCAGTACTTC. Protein product: CASSLLHRGPYEQYF.

This clonotype came up many times. CDR3 region: CASSLTLGTGINEQFF. For the CDR3, the DNA is TGTGCCAGCAGCTTAACCCTAGGGACAGGAATCAATGAGCAGTTCTTC. The rearrangement joins TRBV7-3 to TRBJ2-1; TRBD1 agrees at 8 bases. The CDR3 contains 16 residues. With 0 bases clipped from V and 6 bases from J, the junction kept 7 bases outside the gene matches. Per the germline V gene, CDR1 is SGHTA and CDR2 is FQGTGA.

This chain connects TRBV30 to TRBJ2-7; D is ambiguous. Germline V gene data show CDR1 as GTSNPN and CDR2 as SVGIG (reference sequence). The CDR3 is 11 residues long. V lost 2 bases and J 4 bases, leaving 6 bases between the germline ends. The CDR3 here is CAWSLAYEQYF. The DNA of the CDR3 is TGTGCCTGGAGTCTCGCGTACGAGCAGTACTTC.

This clonotype appeared a few times. V gene TRBV28 combines with J gene TRBJ1-5; D uncertain. CDR3 size: 13 residues. Between the trimmed V and J ends, which lost 7 bases and 9 bases, there was a span of 16 bases. In germline, CDR1 is MDHEN, CDR2 SYDVKM. CDR3 sequence (DNA): TGTGCCAGCATAGGACCCCCCCATGGGCCCCAGCATTTT. It encodes CASIGPPHGPQHF.

Many counts were recorded for this clonotype. V gene TRBV7-9 combines with J gene TRBJ2-5; weak D call: TRBD2 (7 bases). From germline, CDR1 is SEHNR and CDR2 FQNEAQ (reference sequence). The V end lost 3 bases, the J end lost 7 bases, and 15 bases lay between the germline ends. This CDR3 spans 14 amino acids. CDR3 nucleotide sequence: TGTGCCAGCAGCTTTAGGGGGGGCGAAGGGACCCAGTACTTC. Translating gives CASSFRGGEGTQYF.

This clonotype was seen at least ten times. V gene TRBV12-3 or TRBV12-4 combines with J gene TRBJ2-1; 10 bases are shared with TRBD2. The V gene end was trimmed by 3 bases and the J gene end by 8 bases; junction bases not matched to a gene: 4. The CDR3 runs 14 residues. In DNA, the CDR3 is TGTGCCAGCAGTTTTTCCCTAGCGGGGGATGAGCAGTTCTTC. It specifies CASSFSLAGDEQFF.

This clonotype has at least ten counts. The J gene is TRBJ1-4, the V gene TRBV7-8; D unclear. The germline gives CDR1 SGHVS, CDR2 FQNEAQ. V was pared by 6 bases and J by 4 bases, with 9 bases between. The CDR3 covers 13 residues. DNA for the CDR3: TGTGCCAGCAGTCCTGACGGTAATGAAAAACTGTTTTTT. Translation: CASSPDGNEKLFF.

This clonotype was recorded at least ten times. This chain links TRBV7-3 with TRBJ2-1; 12 bases are a match to TRBD2. CDR1 and CDR2 from the germline V gene are SGHTA and FQGTGA. The V segment lost 5 bases and the J segment 10 bases; nucleotides outside the gene matches: 6. CDR3 length: 14 residues. CDR3 in DNA: TGTGCCAGCAGCACACTAGCGGGGGGAGGCGAGCAGTTCTTC. Its translation is CASSTLAGGGEQFF.

This clonotype was found many times. This rearrangement joins TRBV28 to TRBJ2-7; 13 nucleotides match TRBD2. J gave up 7 bases and V 6 bases, and 6 bases lay outside the gene matches. Germline V gene sequence: CDR1 MDHEN, CDR2 SYDVKM. The CDR3 totals 14 residues. The CDR3 loop reads CASSTSGLAGEQYF. CDR3 sequence (DNA): TGTGCCAGCAGCACTTCGGGACTAGCGGGGGAGCAGTACTTC.

This clonotype appeared many times. J is TRBJ1-6 and V is TRBV6-5; D unclear. Per germline, CDR1 MNHEY and CDR2 SVGAGI. Trimming cost V 0 bases and J 2 bases, with 11 bases left between them. This CDR3 region has 17 residues. The CDR3 region is CASSYSIPATYNSPLHF. The CDR3 nucleotides are TGTGCCAGCAGTTACTCGATTCCGGCAACCTATAATTCACCCCTCCACTTT.

This clonotype was counted many times. V usage is TRBV6-5 and J usage is TRBJ1-2; D possibly corresponds to TRBD1 (5 bases). Germline V CDR1 and CDR2: MNHEY, SVGAGI. This CDR3 spans 14 amino acids. Trimming removed 6 bases from V and 4 bases from J, with 15 bases in between. In DNA form, the CDR3 reads TGTGCCAGCAGATCAGATGGGGCTAGCTATGGCTACACCTTC. Translating it yields CASRSDGASYGYTF.

This clonotype was recorded many times. The chain combines TRBV20-1 with TRBJ2-1; TRBD1 aligns across 7 bases. Germline lookup yields CDR1 DFQATT and CDR2 SNEGSKA (reference sequence). The CDR3 has 13 amino acids. The V segment lost 0 bases and the J segment 6 bases; nucleotides outside the gene matches: 2. This CDR3 reads CSARDGTVNEQFF. CDR3 nucleotides: TGCAGTGCTAGAGATGGGACAGTCAATGAGCAGTTCTTC.

This clonotype has ten or more counts. V is TRBV7-8 and J is TRBJ2-1; 8 bases map to TRBD1. The germline V gene encodes CDR1 SGHVS and CDR2 FQNEAQ. V trimming: 7 bases; J trimming: 8 bases; junction bases outside the gene matches: 7. The CDR3 totals 13 residues. The CDR3 DNA reads as TGTGCCAGCAACAGGGGGTGGGACGATGAGCAGTTCTTC. As protein: CASNRGWDDEQFF.

This clonotype was seen only a few times. The chain uses TRBV19 and TRBJ2-1; D unclear. The CDR3 length is 12 residues. V was trimmed by 3 bases and J by 12 bases, leaving 12 bases between them. The germline CDR1 and CDR2 sequences are LNHDA and SQIVND (reference sequence). CDR3 region: CASSIGILGQFF. DNA of the CDR3: TGTGCCAGTAGTATCGGTATCTTAGGGCAGTTCTTC.

This clonotype occurred many times. The CDR3, as DNA: TGCAGTGCTAGCGGTAGCGGGGGGGCCCTAGATACGCAGTATTTT. Translating it yields CSASGSGGALDTQYF. This chain uses TRBV20-1 with TRBJ2-3; 11 nucleotides match TRBD2. CDR1 and CDR2 (germline): DFQATT, SNEGSKA (reference sequence). The CDR3 spans 15 residues. With V trimmed by 3 bases and J by 5 bases, 7 bases remained unmatched.